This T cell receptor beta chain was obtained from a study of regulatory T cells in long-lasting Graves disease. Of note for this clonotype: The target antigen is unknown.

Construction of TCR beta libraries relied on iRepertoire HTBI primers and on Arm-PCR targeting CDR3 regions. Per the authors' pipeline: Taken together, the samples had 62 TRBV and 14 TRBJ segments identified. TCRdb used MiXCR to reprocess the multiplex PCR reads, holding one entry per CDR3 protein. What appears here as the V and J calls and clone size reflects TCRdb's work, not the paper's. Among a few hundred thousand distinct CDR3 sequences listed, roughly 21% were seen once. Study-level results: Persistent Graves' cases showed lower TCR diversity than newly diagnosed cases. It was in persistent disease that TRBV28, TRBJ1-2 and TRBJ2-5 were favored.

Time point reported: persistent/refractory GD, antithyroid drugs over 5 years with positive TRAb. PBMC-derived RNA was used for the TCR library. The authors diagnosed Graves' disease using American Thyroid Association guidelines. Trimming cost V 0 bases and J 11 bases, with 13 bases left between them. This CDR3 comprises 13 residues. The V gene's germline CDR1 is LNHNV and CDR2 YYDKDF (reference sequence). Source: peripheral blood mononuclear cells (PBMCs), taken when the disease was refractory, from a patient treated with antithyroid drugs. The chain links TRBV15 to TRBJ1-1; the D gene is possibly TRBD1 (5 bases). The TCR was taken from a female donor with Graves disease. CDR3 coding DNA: TGTGCCACCAGCAGAGATTATCAGGGCGCGGCTTTCTTT. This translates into CATSRDYQGAAFF.